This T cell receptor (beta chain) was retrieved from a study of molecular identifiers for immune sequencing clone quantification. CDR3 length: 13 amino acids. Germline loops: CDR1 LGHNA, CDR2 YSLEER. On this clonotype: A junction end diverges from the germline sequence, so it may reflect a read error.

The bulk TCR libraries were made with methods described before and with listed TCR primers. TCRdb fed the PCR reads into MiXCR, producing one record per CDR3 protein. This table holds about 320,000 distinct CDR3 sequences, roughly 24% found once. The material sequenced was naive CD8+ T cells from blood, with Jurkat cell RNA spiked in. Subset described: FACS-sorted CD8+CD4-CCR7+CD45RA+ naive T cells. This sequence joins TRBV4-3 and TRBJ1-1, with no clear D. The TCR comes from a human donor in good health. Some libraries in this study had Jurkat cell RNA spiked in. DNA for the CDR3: TGCGCCGGCAGCCAAGACCGGGGCACTGAAGCTTTCTTT. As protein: CAGSQDRGTEAFF.